The 10 T cell receptor beta chains below were found in one sample sequenced in a study of a mutant IDH1 vaccine in newly diagnosed glioma. Some clones are missing from TCRdb's copy, which holds only in-frame ones; the method was immunoSEQ multiplex PCR. Counted here are about 98,000 clones, 70% to 90% occurring once; the ten biggest clones make up under 0.7%. This sample's time point: baseline, week 1 (first vaccination visit). Treatment noted: pre-vaccination baseline after standard-of-care therapy. The material sequenced was PBMCs, taken from a glioma patient treated with radiotherapy, temozolomide or both. These receptors all stem from a woman aged 50 to 60 with glioma.

The chain recombines TRBV2 with TRBJ2-7; D is undetermined. CDR1 and CDR2 from the germline V gene are SNHLY and FYNNEI. The length of the CDR3 is 10 residues. Trimming cost V 5 bases and J 3 bases, with 2 bases left between them. This chain's CDR3 is CASSSYEQYF. The CDR3 DNA follows: TGTGCCAGCAGTAGCTACGAGCAGTACTTC.

The chain carries TRBV2 and TRBJ1-1; 12 bases map to TRBD1. Germline V gene lookup returns CDR1 SNHLY and CDR2 FYNNEI. This CDR3 is built from 15 residues. V gave up 4 bases and J gave up 7 bases; unmatched junction bases: 7. The CDR3 sequence: CASSAGTGGVIEAFF. CDR3 sequence (DNA): TGTGCCAGCAGTGCCGGGACAGGGGGCGTAATTGAAGCTTTCTTT.

The table lists this clone with a few counts. The CDR3 DNA sequence: TGTGCCAGCAGCTTTGGGGGGATCACTGAAGCTTTCTTT. It translates to CASSFGGITEAFF. This chain joins TRBV7-3 and TRBJ1-1; perhaps TRBD1 as D (5 bases). V was clipped by 3 bases and J by 4 bases, with 9 bases between them. The CDR3 is 13 residues long. Germline V gene data show CDR1 as SGHTA and CDR2 as FQGTGA.

The chain recombines TRBV28 with TRBJ1-6; the D gene is possibly TRBD1 (6 bases). Germline CDR1 and CDR2: MDHEN and SYDVKM. The CDR3 contains 16 residues. V was clipped by 4 bases and J by 7 bases, with 17 bases between them. The CDR3 is CASSSRWWGPNSPLHF. CDR3 sequence (DNA): TGTGCCAGCAGTTCTCGGTGGTGGGGGCCCAATTCACCCCTCCACTTT.

This chain uses TRBV30 with TRBJ1-1; possibly TRBD1 for D (5 bases). Germline CDR1 GTSNPN, CDR2 SVGIG (reference sequence). This CDR3 has 12 amino acids. CDR3 sequence reads: CGTGRRPTEAFF. CDR3 bases: TGTGGGACGGGGCGGCGTCCCACTGAAGCTTTCTTT.

The genes are TRBV15 and TRBJ2-7; TRBD2 agrees at 8 bases. The CDR3 runs to 15 residues. The V gene end was trimmed by 1 base and the J gene end by 3 bases; junction bases not matched to a gene: 5. CDR1 LNHNV and CDR2 YYDKDF come from the germline V gene (reference sequence). CDR3 coding DNA: TGTGCCACCAGCAGAGTGCGAGCGGGAGTCTACGAGCAGTACTTC. It is translated as CATSRVRAGVYEQYF.

This chain connects TRBV28 to TRBJ2-6; TRBD2 might be the D (5 bases). The CDR3 has 13 amino acids. CDR1 is MDHEN and CDR2 is SYDVKM in the germline V gene. Trimming removed 8 bases from V and 8 bases from J, with 13 bases in between. In DNA, the CDR3 is TGTGCCAGCCGTCTAGGGAGTACCAACGTCCTGACTTTC. This codes for CASRLGSTNVLTF.

The rearrangement joins TRBV6-5 to TRBJ2-3; D gene ambiguous. There are 13 residues in the CDR3. Trimming stripped 2 bases from V and 7 bases from J, with 10 bases between. The V gene's germline CDR1 is MNHEY and CDR2 SVGAGI. CDR3 protein: CASSYTLGNTQYF. In DNA, the CDR3 is TGTGCCAGCAGTTACACCCTGGGAAATACGCAGTATTTT.

In its sample, this clone was seen a few times. The chain carries TRBV30 and TRBJ1-1, with TRBD1 as a possible D gene (5 bases). Germline assignment: CDR1 GTSNPN and CDR2 SVGIG (reference sequence). V was clipped by 2 bases and J by 1 base, with 11 bases between them. The CDR3 is made up of 14 amino acids. The CDR3 DNA reads TGTGCCTGGAGTTTGTACAGGAAGAACACTGAAGCTTTCTTT. It yields the protein CAWSLYRKNTEAFF.

The J gene is TRBJ2-2, the V gene TRBV6-1, with TRBD2 matching over 9 bases. Unmatched junction bases numbered 4, after V lost 5 bases and J lost 3 bases. This CDR3 contains 15 residues. Germline CDR1 MNHNS, CDR2 SASEGT. In DNA form, the CDR3 reads TGTGCCAGCAGTTGGACTAGCGATGACACCGGGGAGCTGTTTTTT. Its translation is CASSWTSDDTGELFF.